These 14 T cell receptor beta chains came from one sample sequenced in a study of blood T cell repertoires in COVID-19. Here immunoSEQ multiplex PCR was the method, and the copy in TCRdb shows in-frame clones only, minus some. In the table there are more than 40,000 clones, around nine tenths of which are singletons. The sample consisted of peripheral blood. Receptors were obtained from a man aged 80 or over with acute or convalescent COVID-19.

V and J are TRBV6-5 and TRBJ1-1; 9 nucleotides agree with TRBD1. From germline, CDR1 is MNHEY and CDR2 SVGAGI. This CDR3 has 14 amino acids. V lost 7 bases, J lost 5 bases, and 8 bases stayed unmatched. The chain's CDR3 is CASTDRGAQTEAFF. The DNA of the CDR3 is TGTGCCAGCACCGACAGGGGGGCGCAGACTGAAGCTTTCTTT.

This clone occurred once. An end of the junction differs from the germline gene, which may be a read error. V gene TRBV5-6 combines with J gene TRBJ2-1; no reliable D call. Germline loops: CDR1 SGHDT, CDR2 YYEEEE. The length of the CDR3 is 13 residues. In DNA, the CDR3 is TGTGCCAGCACCTTGGGCCAAGAGGATGAGCAGTTCTTC. It codes for CASTLGQEDEQFF.

This chain connects TRBV5-1 to TRBJ2-3; possibly TRBD2 for D (6 bases). With 2 bases removed from V and 2 bases from J, the gap between germline ends came to 18 bases. The germline gives CDR1 SGHRS, CDR2 YFSETQ. The CDR3 has 17 amino acids. The CDR3 loop reads CASSLATRVGLTDTQYF. In DNA form, the CDR3 reads TGCGCCAGCAGCTTAGCGACTAGAGTGGGGCTCACAGATACGCAGTATTTT.

A single count supports this clone. J is TRBJ2-2 and V is TRBV6-5; 7 bases fit TRBD1. The CDR3 covers 14 residues. The V segment lost 6 bases and the J segment 8 bases; nucleotides outside the gene matches: 9. CDR1 and CDR2 (germline): MNHEY, SVGAGI. The CDR3 DNA sequence: TGTGCCAGCAGCACAGGGGCACCATATGGGGAGCTGTTTTTT. It codes for CASSTGAPYGELFF.

This clone was picked up one time. In DNA form, the CDR3 reads TGTGCCAGCAGCTTGCGGAACCAGGGGACCTCGGATGGCTACACCTTC. Its protein is CASSLRNQGTSDGYTF. The chain recombines TRBV7-9 with TRBJ1-2, with a possible D match to TRBD1 (6 bases). Germline CDR1 and CDR2: SEHNR and FQNEAQ (reference sequence). V was pared by 3 bases and J by 6 bases, with 20 bases between. The CDR3 has 16 residues.

The chain couples TRBV19 to TRBJ2-7; 7 nucleotides align to TRBD1. The CDR3 runs to 14 residues. The V segment lost 2 bases and the J segment 2 bases; nucleotides outside the gene matches: 3. CDR1 is LNHDA, CDR2 SQIVND, per germline (reference sequence). The CDR3 DNA reads as TGTGCCAGTAGTATACGGGACAGACCCTACGAGCAGTACTTC. As protein: CASSIRDRPYEQYF.

The chain carries TRBV2 and TRBJ1-1; D is unresolved. This CDR3 is built from 12 residues. Trimming removed 2 bases at V and 11 bases at J, with 12 bases between. CDR1 is SNHLY and CDR2 is FYNNEI in the germline V gene. The DNA of the CDR3 is TGTGCCAGCAGTGAAAACGGACTATGGGCTTTCTTT. Translated, it gives CASSENGLWAFF.

CDR3 region: CATSDTGVAQDTQYF. CDR3 DNA: TGTGCCACCAGTGATACCGGGGTAGCCCAAGATACGCAGTATTTT. The chain carries TRBV24-1 and TRBJ2-3; tentative D call: TRBD2 (5 bases). CDR1 and CDR2 (germline): KGHDR, SFDVKD. The V end was cut by 3 bases, the J end by 5 bases, with 14 bases between. The CDR3 consists of 15 residues.

The J gene is TRBJ1-4, the V gene TRBV12-3 or TRBV12-4; the match to TRBD1 covers 7 bases. The CDR3 covers 13 residues. The V segment lost 5 bases and the J segment 8 bases; nucleotides outside the gene matches: 5. The CDR3 DNA reads as TGTGCCAGCAGTCTCGACAGGGTCGAAAAACTGTTTTTT. Amino acid sequence: CASSLDRVEKLFF.

This clone was counted a single time. This chain uses TRBV9 with TRBJ1-1; weak D call: TRBD1 (5 bases). Germline CDR1 reads SGDLS; CDR2 reads YYNGEE. V dropped 0 bases and J dropped 1 base, with 10 bases sitting between them. CDR3 length: 15 residues. The CDR3, as DNA: TGTGCCAGCAGCGTAGTGGATCAGGGGAACACTGAAGCTTTCTTT. This translates into CASSVVDQGNTEAFF.

The rearrangement uses TRBV28 and TRBJ1-5; 7 nucleotides agree with TRBD1. CDR3 length equals 15 residues. J was trimmed by 0 bases and V by 4 bases; bases with no gene match: 3. Germline loops: CDR1 MDHEN, CDR2 SYDVKM. The DNA of the CDR3 is TGTGCCAGCAGTTACAGGGGCTATAGCAATCAGCCCCAGCATTTT. Translation gives CASSYRGYSNQPQHF.

Regarding this clone: At one end the junction does not follow the germline gene, possibly because of a read error. This chain links TRBV6-4 with TRBJ2-3, with TRBD2 matching 8 bases. Per germline, CDR1 MRHNA and CDR2 SNTAGT. The length of the CDR3 is 15 residues. The CDR3 nucleotides are TGTGCCAGCAGTGACTGGGCGGGGGGCACATATACGCAGTATTTT. Encoded protein: CASSDWAGGTYTQYF.

The chain recombines TRBV6-5 with TRBJ1-1, with 9 bases aligning to TRBD1. Germline V gene sequence: CDR1 MNHEY, CDR2 SVGAGI. This CDR3 spans 14 amino acids. Trimming cost V 6 bases and J 5 bases; bases outside gene matches: 7. The CDR3 region is CASRGTGWETEAFF. Here the CDR3 DNA reads TGTGCCAGCAGGGGGACAGGGTGGGAAACTGAAGCTTTCTTT.

V is TRBV6-6 and J is TRBJ1-1; 8 nucleotides align to TRBD1. V lost 5 bases and J lost 0; bases outside the gene matches: 2. The CDR3 has 14 residues. Germline lookup yields CDR1 MNHNY and CDR2 SVGAGI (reference sequence). The CDR3 DNA is TGTGCCAGCAGTGCAGGGGGCCTGAACACTGAAGCTTTCTTT. It yields the protein CASSAGGLNTEAFF.